Below are 16 T cell receptor beta chains sequenced from a single sample in a study of identical twins. TCRdb itself ran the 5' RACE reads through MiXCR, one entry per CDR3 protein. In the table there are around 690,000 distinct CDR3 sequences, less than 25% of which are singletons. These same records also appear under a second study, on T cells expressing NK-cell markers.

The sequenced sample consisted of PBMCs. The origin of the receptors is a woman under 30 in good health.

The chain joins TRBV29-1 to TRBJ2-7; a weak D match, TRBD2 (5 bases). CDR1 is SQVTM, CDR2 ANQGSEA, per germline. V was trimmed by 4 bases and J by 2 bases, leaving 6 bases between them. The CDR3 totals 11 residues. As DNA, the CDR3 is TGCAGCGTTGGGCGGGCCTACGAGCAGTACTTC. It encodes CSVGRAYEQYF.

The chain has TRBV12-5 and TRBJ2-3; 8 nucleotides align to TRBD2. In germline, CDR1 is LGHNT, CDR2 FRNRAP. The V gene end was trimmed by 1 base and the J gene end by 1 base; junction bases not matched to a gene: 4. The CDR3 runs to 16 residues. The CDR3, as DNA: TGTGCTAGTGGTTTGGCGACTAGCGAACGCACAGATACGCAGTATTTT. Its translation: CASGLATSERTDTQYF.

The rearrangement joins TRBV6-2 or TRBV6-3 to TRBJ1-1; D not certain. The V and J ends lost 2 bases and 7 bases respectively, with 11 bases between them. Looked up from germline, CDR1 is MNHEY and CDR2 is SVGEGT. The CDR3 extends over 13 amino acids. CDR3 sequence (DNA): TGTGCCAGCAGTTACGGAGGCTACTATGAAGCTTTCTTT. This codes for CASSYGGYYEAFF.

This clonotype was counted between two and nine times. The V gene is TRBV12-5, the J gene TRBJ2-1; a weak D match, TRBD2 (6 bases). Between the trimmed V and J ends, which lost 0 bases and 3 bases, there was a span of 12 bases. In germline, CDR1 is LGHNT, CDR2 FRNRAP. The CDR3 length is 16 residues. The CDR3 sequence is CASGLVRQGGYNEQFF. CDR3 bases: TGTGCTAGTGGTTTGGTAAGGCAGGGAGGCTACAATGAGCAGTTCTTC.

Comment on this clonotype: The germline gene is not matched at one end of the junction; a read error may be the cause. The chain carries TRBV5-4 and TRBJ2-2; 14 positions match TRBD2. Germline CDR1 reads SGHNT; CDR2 reads YYREEE (reference sequence). The CDR3 loop spans 19 amino acids. The CDR3 DNA follows: TGTGCCAGCAGTTTGGTTCAGGGACTAGCGGGAGTAGGACTCGGGGAGCTGTTTTTT. This sequence encodes CASSLVQGLAGVGLGELFF.

V and J are TRBV20-1 and TRBJ1-2; 9 bases align to TRBD1. CDR1 and CDR2 from the germline V gene are DFQATT and SNEGSKA (reference sequence). V dropped 5 bases and J dropped 7; count of bases not matched to a gene: 5. The CDR3 is made up of 12 amino acids. This CDR3 is CSARTGDSGYTF. In nucleotides, the CDR3 is TGCAGTGCTCGGACAGGGGATAGTGGCTACACCTTC.

This clonotype was recorded many times. The chain couples TRBV20-1 to TRBJ2-2; D is possibly TRBD1 (6 bases). Germline CDR1 and CDR2: DFQATT and SNEGSKA (reference sequence). V gave up 3 bases and J gave up 5 bases, with 7 bases separating them. The CDR3 loop spans 12 amino acids. The CDR3, as DNA: TGCAGTGCTAGGCAGGGGACCGGGGAGCTGTTTTTT. Amino acid sequence: CSARQGTGELFF.

V is TRBV27 and J is TRBJ2-5; TRBD2 agrees at 7 bases. Trimming took 6 bases from V and 2 from J; bases not matched to a gene: 15. The CDR3 loop spans 17 amino acids. Germline assignment: CDR1 MNHEY and CDR2 SMNVEV (reference sequence). The CDR3 here is CASSPRRLAVNQETQYF. CDR3 sequence (DNA): TGTGCCAGCAGCCCACGGAGGCTAGCGGTAAATCAAGAGACCCAGTACTTC.

The V and J genes are TRBV20-1 and TRBJ2-3; TRBD2 agrees at 10 bases. V was pared by 1 base and J by 8 bases, with 12 bases of the junction left unmatched. The CDR3 covers 16 residues. Germline assignment: CDR1 DFQATT and CDR2 SNEGSKA (reference sequence). The CDR3: CSARAPTSGVGSTQYF. Written as DNA, the CDR3 is TGCAGTGCTAGAGCGCCAACTAGCGGGGTCGGGAGTACGCAGTATTTT.

This clonotype showed up many times. The chain combines TRBV9 with TRBJ2-5; 8 nucleotides line up with TRBD2. Germline V CDR1 and CDR2: SGDLS, YYNGEE. The CDR3 is made up of 14 amino acids. V gave up 0 bases and J gave up 4 bases; unmatched junction bases: 2. This CDR3 reads CASSVAAGAETQYF. Written as DNA, the CDR3 is TGTGCCAGCAGCGTAGCAGCGGGGGCAGAGACCCAGTACTTC.

This clonotype was recorded a few times. V and J are TRBV20-1 and TRBJ2-7; tentative D call: TRBD1 (6 bases). The CDR3 is 19 residues long. V lost 5 bases, J lost 2 bases, and 31 bases lay in between. Germline CDR1 is DFQATT and CDR2 is SNEGSKA (reference sequence). CDR3 sequence: CSAGVVGANYDRTPYEQYF. Written as DNA, the CDR3 is TGCAGTGCTGGGGTTGTAGGCGCCAACTACGACAGGACCCCCTACGAGCAGTACTTC.

This clonotype was seen a handful of times. The chain uses TRBV5-1 and TRBJ2-7; weak D call: TRBD1 (5 bases). The CDR3 runs 14 residues. The V end was cut by 3 bases, the J end by 2 bases, with 12 bases between. CDR1 is SGHRS, CDR2 YFSETQ, per germline. Written as DNA, the CDR3 is TGCGCCAGCAGCTCCGACAGAGTAACCTACGAGCAGTACTTC. Protein: CASSSDRVTYEQYF.

This sequence joins TRBV29-1 and TRBJ2-1, with D perhaps TRBD1 or TRBD2 (6 bases each). V gave up 0 bases and J gave up 10 bases, with 22 bases separating them. The CDR3 contains 16 residues. Germline V gene lookup returns CDR1 SQVTM and CDR2 ANQGSEA. CDR3 sequence (DNA): TGCAGCGTTGAAGATCTCGAAGGGGGGAGGATGAGGGAGCAGTTCTTC. This gives the protein CSVEDLEGGRMREQFF.

This clonotype was picked up a small number of times. J is TRBJ2-7 and V is TRBV10-3; 8 bases align to TRBD1. CDR1 is ENHRY, CDR2 SYGVKD, per germline. Trimming removed 7 bases from V and 7 bases from J; junction bases left unmatched: 12. CDR3 size: 14 residues. CDR3 in DNA: TGTGCCATCAATCCGGGACAGGCAGTTCGGGAGCAGTACTTC. Its protein product is CAINPGQAVREQYF.

The J gene is TRBJ2-7, the V gene TRBV15; a possible D gene is TRBD1 (6 bases). This CDR3 region has 12 residues. Germline V lookup: CDR1 LNHNV, CDR2 YYDKDF (reference sequence). Trimming left V 1 base short and J 6 bases short, with 7 bases between. CDR3 coding DNA: TGTGCCACCAGCAGAGTACAGGGCGAGCAGTACTTC. It translates to CATSRVQGEQYF.

CDR3 residues: CSALTGRLYNEQFF. The CDR3 coding sequence is TGCAGTGCCCTGACAGGGCGGTTATACAATGAGCAGTTCTTC. The chain joins TRBV20-1 to TRBJ2-1, with TRBD1 matching over 7 bases. V was clipped by 6 bases and J by 4 bases; unmatched bases: 9. The CDR3 runs to 14 residues. From germline, CDR1 is DFQATT and CDR2 SNEGSKA (reference sequence).